This is a list of T cell receptor beta chains from one sample in a study of OX40 agonist ivuxolimab in advanced cancers. Libraries were prepared by immunoSEQ multiplex PCR; TCRdb keeps only in-frame clonotypes and omits some of them. This table holds tens of thousands of clones, roughly 84% found once. The source material was CD4+ or CD8+ T cells sorted from blood, sampled in a trial of the OX40 agonist ivuxolimab. The source is an adult with an advanced solid tumor such as melanoma, head and neck, liver or kidney cancer. Both conserved end residues are part of each CDR3. A D gene is named only where the DNA matches it firmly. Clone size is stated in some rows and not others, as once, few, many or a class when expanded.

V: TRBV2
size: .
D: TRBD2
J: TRBJ2-5
DNA: TGTGCCAGCAGTAATAGCGGGGGAAAAGAGACCCAGTACTTC
CDR3: CASSNSGGKETQYF

V: TRBV5-5
size: .
D: .
J: TRBJ1-1
DNA: TGTGCCAGCAGCTTGCTACATAGCAACACTGAAGCTTTCTTT
CDR3: CASSLLHSNTEAFF

V: TRBV7-9
size: .
D: TRBD2
J: TRBJ2-1
DNA: TGTGCCAGCAGATCTCTAGCGGGGGGGCGGAATGAGCAGTTCTTC
CDR3: CASRSLAGGRNEQFF

V: TRBV27
size: .
D: .
J: TRBJ1-2
DNA: TGTGCCAGCAGTTTATTGGGGTCTAACTATGGCTACACCTTC
CDR3: CASSLLGSNYGYTF

V: TRBV28
size: .
D: TRBD1
J: TRBJ1-2
DNA: TGTGCCAGCAGTAGTTCCACCGCCGGGACAGGGGTCTCTGGCTACACCTTC
CDR3: CASSSSTAGTGVSGYTF

V: TRBV19
size: .
D: .
J: TRBJ2-1
DNA: TGTGCCAGTAAGGAACAGGGCGCAGCGGGTGAGCAGTTCTTC
CDR3: CASKEQGAAGEQFF

V: TRBV30
size: .
D: .
J: TRBJ1-5
DNA: TGTGCCTGGAGTTACGCTCGAGGTGACCAGCCCCAGCATTTT
CDR3: CAWSYARGDQPQHF

V: TRBV6-1
size: .
D: .
J: TRBJ1-4
DNA: TGTGCCAGCACTTACAGCGCTAATGAAAAACTGTTTTTT
CDR3: CASTYSANEKLFF

V: TRBV18
size: .
D: .
J: TRBJ2-5
DNA: TGTGCCAGCTTACAACTAGGGGAGACCCAGTACTTC
CDR3: CASLQLGETQYF

V: TRBV6-6
size: .
D: .
J: TRBJ2-5
DNA: TGTGCCAGCAGTTACGGGATACGGGGGGCAGGGGAGACCCAGTACTTC
CDR3: CASSYGIRGAGETQYF

V: TRBV11-2
size: .
D: .
J: TRBJ2-3
DNA: TGTGCCAGCAGCGAATCCCGTTTTCAGTATTTT
CDR3: CASSESRFQYF

V: TRBV28
size: once
D: .
J: TRBJ2-6
DNA: TGTGCCAGCCGAAGGATCGTGTCCGGGGCCAACGTCCTGACTTTC
CDR3: CASRRIVSGANVLTF

V: TRBV2
size: .
D: .
J: TRBJ1-5
DNA: TGTGCCAGCTCCGGGACTTTTAGCGGCCCCCAGCATTTT
CDR3: CASSGTFSGPQHF

V: TRBV6-5
size: .
D: .
J: TRBJ2-5
DNA: TGTGCCAGCACCACCCCGGGCGCAGAGACCCAGTACTTC
CDR3: CASTTPGAETQYF

V: TRBV7-2
size: .
D: TRBD2
J: TRBJ2-1
DNA: TGTGCCAGCAGCCGACTAGCGGGAGGTAGTAAATACAATGAGCAGTTCTTC
CDR3: CASSRLAGGSKYNEQFF

V: TRBV5-4
size: .
D: .
J: TRBJ2-7
DNA: TGTGCCAGCAGCTTGCCCTCTGTGCGGAGCTCCTACGAGCAGTACTTC
CDR3: CASSLPSVRSSYEQYF

V: TRBV6-5
size: .
D: .
J: TRBJ1-1
DNA: TGTGCTTCCCAGGGGACGTGGACTGAAGCTTTCTTT
CDR3: CASQGTWTEAFF

V: TRBV7-9
size: .
D: .
J: TRBJ1-4
DNA: TGTGCCAGCAGCAGATCGGGAGTAGGTGAAAAACTGTTTTTT
CDR3: CASSRSGVGEKLFF

V: TRBV6-5
size: .
D: TRBD1
J: TRBJ2-3
DNA: TGTGCCAGCAGAGTCCGGGACAGGGGCACAGATACGCAGTATTTT
CDR3: CASRVRDRGTDTQYF

V: TRBV6-6
size: .
D: .
J: TRBJ2-7
DNA: TGTGCCAGCAGTTACGCAGGTCGCTACGAGCAGTACTTC
CDR3: CASSYAGRYEQYF

V: TRBV4-3
size: .
D: .
J: TRBJ2-1
DNA: TGCGCCAGCAGCCCCCTGCTCTCCTACAATGAGCAGTTCTTC
CDR3: CASSPLLSYNEQFF

V: TRBV25-1
size: .
D: .
J: TRBJ1-6
DNA: TGTGCCAGCAGTGAATTGAGGACCTACAATTCACCCCTCCACTTT
CDR3: CASSELRTYNSPLHF

V: TRBV5-5
size: .
D: .
J: TRBJ1-6
DNA: TGTGCCAGCAGCCCGTCCGGAGCCTATAATTCACCCCTCCACTTT
CDR3: CASSPSGAYNSPLHF

V: TRBV5-1
size: .
D: TRBD1
J: TRBJ1-1
DNA: TGCGCCAGCAGCTTTGGACAGGGTGGAACTGAAGCTTTCTTT
CDR3: CASSFGQGGTEAFF

V: TRBV5-1
size: .
D: .
J: TRBJ2-1
DNA: TGCGCCAGCAGCTTCAAGGGGACCAATGAGCAGTTCTTC
CDR3: CASSFKGTNEQFF

V: TRBV6-1
size: once
D: .
J: TRBJ1-5
DNA: TGTGCCAGCAGTGAGCTTACAGGGAATCAGCCCCAGCATTTT
CDR3: CASSELTGNQPQHF

V: TRBV28
size: .
D: .
J: TRBJ2-5
DNA: TGTGCCAGCACCCCCCTAGGGATCCAAGAGACCCAGTACTTC
CDR3: CASTPLGIQETQYF

V: TRBV18
size: .
D: .
J: TRBJ1-1
DNA: TGTGCCAGCTCGGGAAAGGGGAACACTGAAGCTTTCTTT
CDR3: CASSGKGNTEAFF

V: TRBV7-2
size: .
D: .
J: TRBJ2-5
DNA: TGTGCCAGCAGCGCAGGACTGGGGGAGACCCAGTACTTC
CDR3: CASSAGLGETQYF

V: TRBV5-1
size: .
D: TRBD1
J: TRBJ1-5
DNA: TGCGCCAGCAGCTTGGAGGGACAGGCTTTTCAGCCCCAGCATTTT
CDR3: CASSLEGQAFQPQHF

V: TRBV7-9
size: .
D: .
J: TRBJ2-5
DNA: TGTGCCAGCAGCTCAAGTAGGGAGACCCAGTACTTC
CDR3: CASSSSRETQYF

V: TRBV21-1
size: .
D: .
J: TRBJ2-2
DNA: TGTGCCAGCAGCAAAGACCCACCTTTAAGTGGGAGGGGGAACACCGGGGAGCTGTTTTTT
CDR3: CASSKDPPLSGRGNTGELFF

V: TRBV6-6
size: .
D: TRBD2
J: TRBJ2-7
DNA: TGTGCCAGCAGCCGTGGGACTAGCGGGAGCTACGAGCAGTACTTC
CDR3: CASSRGTSGSYEQYF

V: TRBV28
size: .
D: .
J: TRBJ1-1
DNA: TGTGCCAGCAGTTTAAGTGCAGTTCCTTCGAACACTGAAGCTTTCTTT
CDR3: CASSLSAVPSNTEAFF

V: TRBV6-5
size: .
D: TRBD1
J: TRBJ2-7
DNA: TGTGCCAGCACCTCCCCCACCGGGACAGCACTCTTC
CDR3: CASTSPTGTALF

V: TRBV28
size: once
D: TRBD1
J: TRBJ1-5
DNA: TGTGCCAGCAGTTCTGGGACAGAGAATCAGCCCCAGCATTTT
CDR3: CASSSGTENQPQHF

V: TRBV7-2
size: .
D: TRBD2
J: TRBJ2-5
DNA: TGTGCCAGCAGCCTCGGGACTACCCCCGAGACCCAGTACTTC
CDR3: CASSLGTTPETQYF

V: TRBV9
size: .
D: .
J: TRBJ2-1
DNA: TGTGCCAGCAGCCGATACAATGAGCAGTTCTTC
CDR3: CASSRYNEQFF

V: TRBV5-5
size: .
D: .
J: TRBJ1-2
DNA: TGTGCCAGCAGCTTGGGACCGAGGGATGGCTACACCTTC
CDR3: CASSLGPRDGYTF

V: TRBV5-6
size: .
D: .
J: TRBJ2-2
DNA: TGTGCCAGCAGCCCGAGGGGGGGGCTGGTCACCGGGGAGCTGTTTTTT
CDR3: CASSPRGGLVTGELFF

V: TRBV7-8
size: .
D: .
J: TRBJ1-2
DNA: TGTGCCAGCAGCCTCCCCGGGGTCTATGGCTACACCTTC
CDR3: CASSLPGVYGYTF

V: TRBV5-1
size: few
D: .
J: TRBJ1-1
DNA: TGCGCCAGCAAGAGCGGGGGACACACTGAAGCTTTCTTT
CDR3: CASKSGGHTEAFF

V: TRBV7-2
size: .
D: .
J: TRBJ1-2
DNA: TGTGCCAGCAGCCTGTCCGGGTCCCAAGGGGGGTACACCTTC
CDR3: CASSLSGSQGGYTF